The 26 T cell receptor beta chains below come from one sample, sequenced in a study of shared clonotypes between healthy human individuals. Only in-frame clones appear in the TCRdb table, and some are missing; sequencing was by immunoSEQ multiplex PCR. The data show about 1.5 million clones, with around 98% seen just once and roughly 0.42% held by the top ten. The sequenced material came from naive CD4+ T cells sorted from blood. Subset of the sample: CD45RA+ positively selected. The receptor source for this set is a man aged 25 to 45 in good health.

The J gene is TRBJ2-6, the V gene TRBV9; no firm D call. Germline V gene lookup returns CDR1 SGDLS and CDR2 YYNGEE. Trimming pared 4 bases from V and 0 bases from J, leaving 5 bases between. This CDR3 has 14 residues. CDR3 sequence: CASSPYSGANVLTF. CDR3 DNA: TGTGCCAGCAGCCCCTACTCTGGGGCCAACGTCCTGACTTTC.

The rearrangement links TRBV5-5 to TRBJ2-5; 7 bases agree with TRBD2. CDR1 and CDR2 from the germline V gene are SGHKS and YYEKEE (reference sequence). This CDR3 region has 14 residues. With 0 bases clipped from V and 3 bases from J, the junction kept 2 bases outside the gene matches. In DNA form, the CDR3 reads TGTGCCAGCAGCTTGGGCGGGAGAGAAGAGACCCAGTACTTC. This encodes CASSLGGREETQYF.

The rearrangement uses TRBV9 and TRBJ2-7; D is uncertain. The ends were cut back, 0 bases at V and 3 bases at J, with 13 bases in the middle. The CDR3 loop spans 15 amino acids. The germline V gene has CDR1 SGDLS and CDR2 YYNGEE. CDR3 protein: CASSVGWDVLYEQYF. The CDR3 region has the DNA TGTGCCAGCAGCGTAGGATGGGATGTACTCTACGAGCAGTACTTC.

The V call is TRBV28, the J call TRBJ2-4; the D is unclear. Germline-derived CDR1 and CDR2 are MDHEN and SYDVKM. The CDR3 totals 18 residues. V was pared by 4 bases and J by 7 bases, with 26 bases between. The CDR3 DNA sequence: TGTGCCAGCAGTTCCCCGCTGGTCTCGACGTTTCGGGCGAACATTCAGTACTTC. Translated, it gives CASSSPLVSTFRANIQYF.

This clone was counted once. The chain recombines TRBV6-4 with TRBJ2-1; no clear D. CDR3 length equals 12 residues. Germline V gives CDR1 MRHNA, CDR2 SNTAGT. Trimming removed 7 bases at V and 7 bases at J, with 11 bases between. For the CDR3, the DNA is TGTGCCAGCATAAGAGGCTATAATGAGCAGTTCTTC. It is translated as CASIRGYNEQFF.

This clone was detected once. V and J are TRBV27 and TRBJ2-7; 10 bases align to TRBD1. CDR3 length: 17 amino acids. With 1 base clipped from V and 0 bases from J, the junction kept 6 bases outside the gene matches. Germline CDR1 reads MNHEY; CDR2 reads SMNVEV (reference sequence). The CDR3 DNA is TGTGCCAGCAGTTTATGGATGGGGACAGGGGCCTCCTACGAGCAGTACTTC. This sequence encodes CASSLWMGTGASYEQYF.

The chain couples TRBV4-1 to TRBJ1-5; tentatively, D is TRBD1 (6 bases). CDR1 is MGHRA, CDR2 YSYEKL, per germline. The CDR3 totals 15 residues. The V gene lost 0 bases and the J gene lost 6 bases, with 12 bases spanning the gap. CDR3: CASSQDPGAAQPQHF. The CDR3, as DNA: TGCGCCAGCAGCCAAGACCCAGGGGCGGCTCAGCCCCAGCATTTT.

The chain has TRBV5-6 and TRBJ2-4, with TRBD2 matching over 10 bases. Germline V gene sequence: CDR1 SGHDT, CDR2 YYEEEE. J was trimmed by 0 bases and V by 0 bases; bases with no gene match: 3. This CDR3 has 17 residues. CDR3 coding DNA: TGTGCCAGCAGCTTGGGGACTAGCGGAACAGCCAAAAACATTCAGTACTTC. Its protein is CASSLGTSGTAKNIQYF.

V is TRBV5-4 and J is TRBJ1-1; D remains unclear. The CDR3 consists of 15 residues. Germline V gene sequence: CDR1 SGHNT, CDR2 YYREEE (reference sequence). Trimming removed 4 bases at V and 1 base at J, with 14 bases between. In nucleotides, the CDR3 is TGTGCCAGCAGCATTGGCGTGGTGAGGAACACTGAAGCTTTCTTT. Its translation: CASSIGVVRNTEAFF.

The chain combines TRBV7-9 with TRBJ2-7; maybe TRBD2 (6 bases). The CDR3 length is 15 residues. V dropped 4 bases and J dropped 2 bases, with 15 bases sitting between them. CDR1 and CDR2 (germline): SEHNR, FQNEAQ (reference sequence). In DNA, the CDR3 is TGTGCCAGCAGCTGGGTGGAGGGCGTCACCTACGAGCAGTACTTC. Amino acids: CASSWVEGVTYEQYF.

J is TRBJ2-2 and V is TRBV5-4; possibly TRBD1 for D (6 bases). The CDR3 runs 16 residues. V was cut by 1 base and J by 3 bases, with 13 bases left in between. CDR1 is SGHNT, CDR2 YYREEE, per germline (reference sequence). CDR3 amino acids: CASSLPAGADTGELFF. As DNA, the CDR3 is TGTGCCAGCAGCTTGCCTGCAGGGGCCGACACCGGGGAGCTGTTTTTT.

The rearrangement links TRBV20-1 to TRBJ1-2; TRBD1 might be the D (5 bases). Trimming took off 8 bases at V and 8 bases at J, with 15 bases between the two ends. The CDR3 is 11 residues long. CDR1 and CDR2 (germline): DFQATT, SNEGSKA (reference sequence). This CDR3 is CSTGRQGGYTF. CDR3 coding DNA: TGCAGTACCGGGCGGCAGGGAGGCTACACCTTC.

The chain uses TRBV5-1 and TRBJ2-5; perhaps D is TRBD1 or TRBD2 (5 bases each). The CDR3 has 16 amino acids. The V gene's germline CDR1 is SGHRS and CDR2 YFSETQ. The V gene lost 0 bases and the J gene lost 5 bases, with 17 bases spanning the gap. DNA of the CDR3: TGCGCCAGCAGCTTGGAAAGCGGCAGGTGGGGCGAGACCCAGTACTTC. It encodes CASSLESGRWGETQYF.

The chain couples TRBV5-4 to TRBJ2-5; unclear D gene. Looked up from germline, CDR1 is SGHNT and CDR2 is YYREEE (reference sequence). Trimming stripped 1 base from V and 3 bases from J, with 7 bases between. The CDR3 spans 13 residues. In DNA, the CDR3 is TGTGCCAGCAGCTTGCCCGCGGAAGAGACCCAGTACTTC. This translates into CASSLPAEETQYF.

The rearrangement joins TRBV9 to TRBJ2-5; the match to TRBD1 covers 8 bases. The ends lost 3 bases at V and 1 base at J; junction bases unmatched: 11. The CDR3 has 17 residues. Per germline, CDR1 SGDLS and CDR2 YYNGEE. CDR3 loop: CASSAPGTGVPQETQYF. The CDR3 coding sequence is TGTGCCAGCAGCGCTCCTGGGACAGGAGTGCCCCAAGAGACCCAGTACTTC.

The V call is TRBV5-1, the J call TRBJ2-2; 7 bases align to TRBD1. V lost 3 bases and J lost 0; bases outside the gene matches: 8. The V gene's germline CDR1 is SGHRS and CDR2 YFSETQ. This CDR3 is 17 amino acids long. The CDR3 loop reads CASSSQPGTANTGELFF. CDR3 DNA: TGCGCCAGCAGCTCCCAACCCGGGACAGCGAACACCGGGGAGCTGTTTTTT.

The rearrangement joins TRBV28 to TRBJ1-5; weak D call: TRBD1 (5 bases). This CDR3 spans 13 amino acids. Trimming cost V 3 bases and J 5 bases, with 8 bases left between them. The germline V gene encodes CDR1 MDHEN and CDR2 SYDVKM. Here the CDR3 reads CASSFTGHQPQHF. The CDR3 nucleotides are TGTGCCAGCAGTTTTACGGGACATCAGCCCCAGCATTTT.

The rearrangement links TRBV29-1 to TRBJ2-1; TRBD2 agrees at 7 bases. Germline V lookup: CDR1 SQVTM, CDR2 ANQGSEA. V was pared by 7 bases and J by 4 bases, with 13 bases of the junction left unmatched. This CDR3 comprises 15 residues. The CDR3 nucleotides read TGCAGCGCCAAGAATCCCCAGCGGGAATACAATGAGCAGTTCTTC. Amino acid sequence: CSAKNPQREYNEQFF.

The chain recombines TRBV14 with TRBJ2-7; no definite D call. V was clipped by 6 bases and J by 0 bases, with 12 bases between them. This CDR3 region has 14 residues. CDR1 and CDR2 from the germline V gene are SGHDN and FVKESK. The CDR3 region has the DNA TGTGCCAGCAGTCCCAGCGTAAGCTCCTACGAGCAGTACTTC. Translation: CASSPSVSSYEQYF.

The chain couples TRBV29-1 to TRBJ2-7; 8 bases match TRBD1. Germline assignment: CDR1 SQVTM and CDR2 ANQGSEA. With V trimmed by 5 bases and J by 2 bases, 5 bases remained unmatched. The CDR3 length is 13 residues. CDR3 amino acids: CSVSGQVTYEQYF. The CDR3 DNA sequence: TGCAGCGTTTCGGGACAGGTTACCTACGAGCAGTACTTC.

The rearrangement uses TRBV5-4 and TRBJ2-2; 12 bases agree with TRBD2. The CDR3 has 17 residues. The V gene end was trimmed by 5 bases and the J gene end by 0 bases; junction bases not matched to a gene: 5. The germline CDR1 and CDR2 sequences are SGHNT and YYREEE (reference sequence). The CDR3 sequence is CASRASGRVANTGELFF. CDR3 DNA: TGTGCCAGCAGAGCTAGCGGGAGGGTAGCGAACACCGGGGAGCTGTTTTTT.

The J gene is TRBJ2-5, the V gene TRBV5-1, with D perhaps TRBD1 (6 bases). This CDR3 has 14 amino acids. The germline V gene encodes CDR1 SGHRS and CDR2 YFSETQ. V gave up 4 bases and J gave up 2 bases, with 12 bases separating them. The CDR3 spells CASSNQGQQETQYF. The CDR3 DNA sequence: TGCGCCAGCAGCAACCAAGGACAGCAAGAGACCCAGTACTTC.

Note on this clone: The sample contains more than one DNA sequence encoding this CDR3. CDR3 nucleotides: TGTGCCAGCAGCGTAGGGGCTGGGGCCAACGTCCTGACTTTC. Translated: CASSVGAGANVLTF. V is TRBV9 and J is TRBJ2-6, with no clear D. The CDR3 consists of 14 residues. Trimming stripped 0 bases from V and 2 bases from J, with 3 bases between. Germline V gene sequence: CDR1 SGDLS, CDR2 YYNGEE.

The chain has TRBV7-2 and TRBJ2-7, with D possibly TRBD2 on 6 matching bases. V lost 1 base to trimming and J lost 3 bases, with 19 bases between them. Germline-derived CDR1 and CDR2 are SGHTA and FQGNSA. This CDR3 comprises 17 residues. This CDR3 reads CASSLDPHPGGDYEQYF. The DNA for the CDR3 is TGTGCCAGCAGCTTAGACCCCCACCCTGGCGGGGACTACGAGCAGTACTTC.

The genes are TRBV19 and TRBJ2-2; D could derive from TRBD1 or TRBD2 (5 bases each). Germline V gene lookup returns CDR1 LNHDA and CDR2 SQIVND (reference sequence). The CDR3 is made up of 17 amino acids. Between the trimmed V and J ends, which lost 3 bases and 0 bases, there was a span of 14 bases. CDR3 nucleotide sequence: TGTGCCAGTAGTATGAGGGGCGGCCCAGCGAACACCGGGGAGCTGTTTTTT. Its translation is CASSMRGGPANTGELFF. The full variable domain, its missing parts supplied by reference TRBV19 and TRBJ2-2, is DGGITQSPKYLFRKEGQNVTLSCEQNLNHDAMYWYRQDPGQGLRLIYYSQIVNDFQKGDIAEGYSVSREKKESFPLTVTSAQKNPTAFYLCASSMRGGPANTGELFFGEGSRLTVL.

The chain is built from TRBV25-1 and TRBJ1-1; a possible D gene is TRBD1 (6 bases). V was shortened by 4 bases and J by 9 bases, with 21 bases between the two germline ends. The CDR3 sequence is 15 residues long. Per germline, CDR1 MGHDK and CDR2 SYGVNS. Here the CDR3 DNA reads TGTGCCAGCAGTGGGGGGTTCGGGGGCAATTGGAAAGCTTTCTTT. It specifies CASSGGFGGNWKAFF.